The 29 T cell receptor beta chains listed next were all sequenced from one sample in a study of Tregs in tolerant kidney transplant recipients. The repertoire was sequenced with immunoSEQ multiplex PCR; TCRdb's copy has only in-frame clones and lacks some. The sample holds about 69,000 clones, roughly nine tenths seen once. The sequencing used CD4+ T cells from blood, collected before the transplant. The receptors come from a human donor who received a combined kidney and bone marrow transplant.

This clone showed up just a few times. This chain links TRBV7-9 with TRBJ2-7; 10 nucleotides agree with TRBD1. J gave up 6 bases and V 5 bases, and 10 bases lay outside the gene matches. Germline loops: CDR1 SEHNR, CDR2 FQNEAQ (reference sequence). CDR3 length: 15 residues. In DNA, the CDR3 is TGTGCCAGCAGCCACACCGGGACAGGGGTCGGCGAGCAGTACTTC. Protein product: CASSHTGTGVGEQYF.

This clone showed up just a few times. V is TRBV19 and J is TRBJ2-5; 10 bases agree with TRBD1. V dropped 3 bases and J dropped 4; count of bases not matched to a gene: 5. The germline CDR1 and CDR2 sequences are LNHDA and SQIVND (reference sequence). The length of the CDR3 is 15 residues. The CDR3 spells CASSIRQGARETQYF. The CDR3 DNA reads TGTGCCAGTAGTATTCGACAGGGGGCTAGAGAGACCCAGTACTTC.

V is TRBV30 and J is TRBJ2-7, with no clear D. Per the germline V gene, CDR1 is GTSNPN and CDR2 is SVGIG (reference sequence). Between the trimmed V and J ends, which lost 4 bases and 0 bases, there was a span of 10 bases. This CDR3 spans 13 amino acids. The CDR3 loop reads CAWKSPSSYEQYF. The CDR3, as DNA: TGTGCCTGGAAATCCCCCAGCTCCTACGAGCAGTACTTC.

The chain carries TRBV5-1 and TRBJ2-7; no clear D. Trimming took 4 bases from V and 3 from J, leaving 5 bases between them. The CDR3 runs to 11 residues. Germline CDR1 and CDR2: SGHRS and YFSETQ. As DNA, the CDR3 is TGCGCCAGCAGCCAAAACTACGAGCAGTACTTC. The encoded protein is CASSQNYEQYF.

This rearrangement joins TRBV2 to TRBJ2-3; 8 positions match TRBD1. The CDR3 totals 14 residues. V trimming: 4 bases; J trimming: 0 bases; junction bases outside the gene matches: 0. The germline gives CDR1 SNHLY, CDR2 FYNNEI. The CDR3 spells CASSGTGSTDTQYF. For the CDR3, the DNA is TGTGCCAGCAGTGGGACAGGGAGCACAGATACGCAGTATTTT.

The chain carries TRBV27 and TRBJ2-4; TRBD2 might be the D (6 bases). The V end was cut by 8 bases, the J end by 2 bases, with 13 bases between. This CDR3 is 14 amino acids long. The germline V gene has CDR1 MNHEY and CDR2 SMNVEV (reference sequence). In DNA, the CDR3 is TGTGCCAGCGGGCCCGGGACTCCCAAAAACATTCAGTACTTC. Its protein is CASGPGTPKNIQYF.

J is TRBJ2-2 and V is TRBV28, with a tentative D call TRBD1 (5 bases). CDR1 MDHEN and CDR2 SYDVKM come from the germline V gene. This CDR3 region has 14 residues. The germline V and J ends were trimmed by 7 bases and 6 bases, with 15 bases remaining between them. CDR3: CASIGQGIAGELFF. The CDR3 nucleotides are TGTGCCAGCATCGGGCAGGGTATCGCCGGGGAGCTGTTTTTT.

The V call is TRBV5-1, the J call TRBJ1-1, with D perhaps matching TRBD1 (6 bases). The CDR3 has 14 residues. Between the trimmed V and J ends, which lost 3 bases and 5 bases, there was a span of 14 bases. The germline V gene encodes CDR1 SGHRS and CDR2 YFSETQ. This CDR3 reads CASSSRGGQTEAFF. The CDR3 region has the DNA TGCGCCAGCAGCTCGAGGGGGGGGCAGACTGAAGCTTTCTTT.

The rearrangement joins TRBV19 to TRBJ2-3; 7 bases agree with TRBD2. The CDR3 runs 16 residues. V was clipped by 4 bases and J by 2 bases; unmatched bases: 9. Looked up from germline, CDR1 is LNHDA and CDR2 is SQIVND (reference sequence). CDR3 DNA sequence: TGTGCCAGTAGTAGAGGGACTACCGTATCCACAGATACGCAGTATTTT. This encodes CASSRGTTVSTDTQYF.

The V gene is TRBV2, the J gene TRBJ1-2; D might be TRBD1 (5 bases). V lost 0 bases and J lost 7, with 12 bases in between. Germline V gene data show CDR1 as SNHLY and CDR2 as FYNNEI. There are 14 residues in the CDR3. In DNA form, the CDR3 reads TGTGCCAGCAGTGAAGCCGGGGGATTCGGTGGCTACACCTTC. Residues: CASSEAGGFGGYTF. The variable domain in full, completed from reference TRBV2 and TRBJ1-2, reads EPEVTQTPSHQVTQMGQEVILRCVPISNHLYFYWYRQILGQKVEFLVSFYNNEISEKSEIFDDQFSVERPDGSNFTLKIRSTKLEDSAMYFCASSEAGGFGGYTFGSGTRLTVV.

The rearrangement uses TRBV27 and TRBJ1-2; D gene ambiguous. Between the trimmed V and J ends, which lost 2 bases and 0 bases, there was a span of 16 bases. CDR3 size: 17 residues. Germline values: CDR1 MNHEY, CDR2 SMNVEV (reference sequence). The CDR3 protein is CASSLLGNDYANYGYTF. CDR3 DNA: TGTGCCAGCAGTTTACTAGGGAATGACTACGCTAACTATGGCTACACCTTC.

CDR3 DNA sequence: TGTGCCATCAGGATACATTTACCGGGACAGGGACAATCCGGCTACACCTTC. Translation gives CAIRIHLPGQGQSGYTF. This rearrangement joins TRBV10-3 to TRBJ1-2, with 9 positions matching TRBD1. The CDR3 extends over 17 amino acids. Germline CDR1 and CDR2: ENHRY and SYGVKD. V lost 6 bases and J lost 8; bases outside the gene matches: 19.

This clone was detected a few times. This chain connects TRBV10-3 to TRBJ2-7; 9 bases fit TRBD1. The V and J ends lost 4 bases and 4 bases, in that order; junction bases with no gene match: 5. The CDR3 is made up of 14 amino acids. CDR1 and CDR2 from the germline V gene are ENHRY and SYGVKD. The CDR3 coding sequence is TGTGCCATCAGTGGGACGACAGGGGGATACGAGCAGTACTTC. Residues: CAISGTTGGYEQYF.

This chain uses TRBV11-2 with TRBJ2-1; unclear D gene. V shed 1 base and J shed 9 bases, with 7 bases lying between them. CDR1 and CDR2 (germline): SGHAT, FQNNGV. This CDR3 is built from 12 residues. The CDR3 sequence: CASSLGGVEQFF. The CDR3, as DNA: TGTGCCAGCAGCTTAGGTGGAGTTGAGCAGTTCTTC.

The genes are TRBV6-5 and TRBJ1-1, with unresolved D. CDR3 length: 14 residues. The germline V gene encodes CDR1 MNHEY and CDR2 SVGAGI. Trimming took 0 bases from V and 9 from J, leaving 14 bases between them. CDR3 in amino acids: CASSYSTFMKKAFF. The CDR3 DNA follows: TGTGCCAGCAGTTACTCGACATTTATGAAGAAAGCTTTCTTT.

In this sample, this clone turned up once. CDR3 protein: CASSLVAGVFYEQYF. DNA for the CDR3: TGTGCCAGCAGCTTAGTTGCGGGGGTTTTCTACGAGCAGTACTTC. The V and J genes are TRBV11-2 and TRBJ2-7, with 7 nucleotides matching TRBD2. V was clipped by 1 base and J by 3 bases; unmatched bases: 6. Germline V lookup: CDR1 SGHAT, CDR2 FQNNGV. The CDR3 has 15 amino acids.

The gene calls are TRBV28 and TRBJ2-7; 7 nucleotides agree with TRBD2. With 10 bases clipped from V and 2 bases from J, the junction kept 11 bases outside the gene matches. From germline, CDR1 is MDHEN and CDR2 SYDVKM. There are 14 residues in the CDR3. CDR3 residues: CATSGGVLPYEQYF. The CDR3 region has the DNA TGTGCCACCTCTGGGGGGGTCTTACCCTACGAGCAGTACTTC.

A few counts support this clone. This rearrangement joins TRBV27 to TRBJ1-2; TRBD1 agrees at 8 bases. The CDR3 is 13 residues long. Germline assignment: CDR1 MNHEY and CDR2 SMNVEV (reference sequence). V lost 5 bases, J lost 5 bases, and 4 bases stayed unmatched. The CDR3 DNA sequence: TGTGCCAGCAGTCCACGACAGGGGTATGGCTACACCTTC. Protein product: CASSPRQGYGYTF.

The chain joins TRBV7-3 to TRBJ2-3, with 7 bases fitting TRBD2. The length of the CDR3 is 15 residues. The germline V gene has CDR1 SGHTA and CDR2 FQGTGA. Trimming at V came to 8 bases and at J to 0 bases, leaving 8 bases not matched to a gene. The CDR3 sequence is CASREGLLSTDTQYF. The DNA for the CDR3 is TGTGCCAGCCGCGAGGGACTACTAAGCACAGATACGCAGTATTTT.

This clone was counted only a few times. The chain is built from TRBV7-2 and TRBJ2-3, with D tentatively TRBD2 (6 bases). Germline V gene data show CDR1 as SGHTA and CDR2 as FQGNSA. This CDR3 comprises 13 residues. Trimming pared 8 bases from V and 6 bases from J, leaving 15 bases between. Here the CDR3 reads CASGGGMVDTQYF. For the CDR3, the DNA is TGTGCCAGCGGTGGGGGGATGGTCGATACGCAGTATTTT.

CDR3 sequence: CASSPRDSGQYF. The CDR3 nucleotides read TGTGCCAGCTCACCGCGAGATTCAGGGCAGTACTTC. This chain joins TRBV18 and TRBJ2-7; D unclear. Looked up from germline, CDR1 is KGHSH and CDR2 is LQKENI. The ends were cut back, 3 bases at V and 9 bases at J, with 12 bases in the middle. CDR3 length equals 12 residues.

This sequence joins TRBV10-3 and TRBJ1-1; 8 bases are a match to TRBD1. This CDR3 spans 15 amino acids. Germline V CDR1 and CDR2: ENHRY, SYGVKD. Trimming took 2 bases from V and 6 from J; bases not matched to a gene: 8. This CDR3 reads CAISEPGQGAAEAFF. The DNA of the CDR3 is TGTGCCATCAGTGAGCCCGGGCAGGGGGCGGCTGAAGCTTTCTTT.

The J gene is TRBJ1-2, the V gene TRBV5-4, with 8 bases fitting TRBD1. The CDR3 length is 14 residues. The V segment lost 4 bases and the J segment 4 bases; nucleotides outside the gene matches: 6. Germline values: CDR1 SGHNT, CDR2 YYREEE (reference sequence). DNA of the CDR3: TGTGCCAGCAGCCTTCGGACAGGGATCTATGGCTACACCTTC. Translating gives CASSLRTGIYGYTF.

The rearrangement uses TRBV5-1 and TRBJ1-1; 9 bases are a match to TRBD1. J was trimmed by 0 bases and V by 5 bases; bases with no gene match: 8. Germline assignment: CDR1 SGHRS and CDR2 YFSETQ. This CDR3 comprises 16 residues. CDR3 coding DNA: TGCGCCAGCAGGGTGGGACAGGGAGCGATGAACACTGAAGCTTTCTTT. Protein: CASRVGQGAMNTEAFF.

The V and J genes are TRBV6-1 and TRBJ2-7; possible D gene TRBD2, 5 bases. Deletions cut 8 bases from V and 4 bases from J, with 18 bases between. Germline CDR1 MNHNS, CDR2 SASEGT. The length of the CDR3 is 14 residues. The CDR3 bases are TGTGCCAGCTCGTACCCGGGAAGGTCATACGAGCAGTACTTC. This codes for CASSYPGRSYEQYF.

The CDR3 region is CASSVGHSNSGNTIYF. CDR3 bases: TGTGCCAGCAGCGTAGGCCACTCTAACTCTGGAAACACCATATATTTT. The V call is TRBV9, the J call TRBJ1-3; D is unresolved. Germline-derived CDR1 and CDR2 are SGDLS and YYNGEE. The CDR3 spans 16 residues. V was trimmed by 0 bases and J by 0 bases, leaving 10 bases between them.

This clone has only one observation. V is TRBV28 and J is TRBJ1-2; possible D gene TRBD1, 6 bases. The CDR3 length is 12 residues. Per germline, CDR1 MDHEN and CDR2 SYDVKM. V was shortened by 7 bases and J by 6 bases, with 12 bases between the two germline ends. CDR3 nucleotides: TGTGCCAGCAAGCCAGGGGAGAATGGCTACACCTTC. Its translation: CASKPGENGYTF.

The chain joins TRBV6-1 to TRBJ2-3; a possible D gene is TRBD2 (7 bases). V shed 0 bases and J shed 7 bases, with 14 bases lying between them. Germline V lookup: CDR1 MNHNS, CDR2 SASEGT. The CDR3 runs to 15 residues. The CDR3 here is CASSEAGGRGNTQYF. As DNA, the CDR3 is TGTGCCAGCAGTGAAGCGGGGGGGAGGGGGAATACGCAGTATTTT.

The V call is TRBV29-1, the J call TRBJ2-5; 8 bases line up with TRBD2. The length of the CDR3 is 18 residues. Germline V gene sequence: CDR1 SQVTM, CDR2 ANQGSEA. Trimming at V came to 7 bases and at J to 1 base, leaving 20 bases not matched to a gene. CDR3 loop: CSASGLAGLATLQETQYF. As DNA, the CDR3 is TGCAGCGCTTCAGGCTTAGCGGGACTGGCAACCCTCCAAGAGACCCAGTACTTC.